This note documents a single TCR beta chain sequence. There is no known antigen for this receptor. Nothing much larger sits one base from this clone, and base qualities are not available. This entry belongs to a study of blood T cell repertoires in COVID-19 (dated by TCRdb to the early 2020s). Concerning the study at large: Collaborator samples came from the United States, Italy and Spain and covered acute and convalescent phases of COVID-19. The material from the prospective study consisted of cDNA or gDNA derived from T cells, B-cell-depleted T cells, or PBMCs. Samples came from the ongoing ImmuneRACE study (first 160 participants) plus 1,254 subjects from 6 global collaborators. Where available, HLA class I and class II types were taken from metadata supplied by the sample provider and were not determined by assay-based typing. The dataset comprised deeply sampled blood TCRbeta repertoires from subjects exposed to, actively infected with, or recovered from COVID-19. The repertoires were released in a freely available public database meant as a resource for research on the immune response to SARS-CoV-2. A de-identified subject ID, COVID-19 status, age in years and sex were almost always included in the sample metadata. What the work shows at the level of the full study, not this receptor alone: The amount of clinical and demographic metadata varied by source and participant and was provided uncurated.

Participants in the prospective study were enrolled through a virtual design, were aged about 18 to 100 years, and lived in approximately 25 United States geographic areas. Cohort assignment in the prospective study relied on participant-reported clinical history from a screening survey and a study questionnaire. Recovered participants in ImmuneRACE Cohort 3 were defined by two consecutive negative NP/OP PCR tests, clearance by a healthcare professional, or resolution of symptoms. Mobile phlebotomists in the prospective study collected whole blood, serum and a nasopharyngeal or oropharyngeal swab from every participant. Prospective study participants could optionally give additional blood draws and questionnaires over an approximately two-month period. Before DNA extraction, prospective study blood samples were shipped either frozen or at room temperature. CDR3 length: 17 amino acids, cysteine to phenylalanine. The entry retains the CDR3 DNA only, 51 bases that are in frame from base 1. Cut back by 2 bases and 4 bases, the V and J ends lie 21 bases apart. The CDR1 and CDR2 encoded by the germline V gene are SGHRS and YFSETQ.

TCRbeta CDR3 regions were amplified from genomic DNA using the immunoSEQ Assay, a bias-controlled multiplex PCR. On the study's bioinformatics: Nucleated cell counts per sample were estimated from amplification of reference gene primers within the assay. To quantify the absolute abundance of each unique TCRbeta CDR3 rearrangement, sequence reads were collapsed and filtered. For each sample, productive Simpson clonality was calculated as the square root of Simpson's diversity index across productive rearrangements. TCRdb holds this immuneACCESS table with in-frame rearrangements only. Some clones are missing; in checked studies, unresolved V genes explain under half, and the rest has no known cause. V, J and clone size are taken as reported in that table, and D and trimming were inferred from the DNA itself. This sample gives roughly 250,000 clones in total; 70% to 90% of them show up just once. Approximately 1.6% of the sample goes to the ten largest clones.

Sequenced input: PBMCs or T cells enriched from blood (not recorded which). The sequence derives from a woman aged 45-65 years who had recovered from COVID-19. The V and J segments used are TRBV5-1 and TRBJ1-2; 6 matching bases give a weak D call of TRBD1. The DNA sequence reads TGCGCCAGCAGCTTACAGCCACACACTACAGGGTCCTATGGCTACACCTTC. Translation gives CASSLQPHTTGSYGYTF.